Below are 16 T cell receptor beta chains sequenced from a single sample in a study of memory CD4+ T cells and cytomegalovirus serostatus. Produced via immunoSEQ multiplex PCR; TCRdb's table is partial and in-frame only. The data hold 40,000 to 45,000 clones, with less than 85% observed a single time. The sort gate was single viable CD3+CD4+CD8-CD45RO+ cells for memory CD4+ T cells. Sequencing was carried out using memory CD4+ T cells from blood. These receptors all come from an adult in good health and CMV-seronegative.

The chain combines TRBV4-1 with TRBJ2-5; tentative D call: TRBD1 (6 bases). In germline, CDR1 is MGHRA, CDR2 YSYEKL. Trimming pared 6 bases from V and 4 bases from J, leaving 15 bases between. CDR3 length equals 14 residues. The CDR3 DNA reads TGCGCCAGCAGTCGACAGGTAGTGTCAGAGACCCAGTACTTC. Translation gives CASSRQVVSETQYF.

The gene calls are TRBV6-5 and TRBJ1-1; 8 bases fit TRBD1. The germline CDR1 and CDR2 sequences are MNHEY and SVGAGI. The CDR3 sequence is 14 residues long. V shed 4 bases and J 5 bases; nucleotides not matched to a gene: 6. The CDR3 is CASSSRGQGTEAFF. The DNA for the CDR3 is TGTGCCAGCAGTTCCAGGGGGCAGGGAACTGAAGCTTTCTTT.

This sequence joins TRBV5-5 and TRBJ2-7; 10 nucleotides match TRBD1. The trim removed 0 bases at V and 3 bases at J, leaving 6 bases unmatched. Germline assignment: CDR1 SGHKS and CDR2 YYEKEE (reference sequence). The CDR3 contains 16 residues. The DNA for the CDR3 is TGTGCCAGCAGCTTGGGGGACAGGGGAGATATCTACGAGCAGTACTTC. It is translated as CASSLGDRGDIYEQYF.

The chain is built from TRBV18 and TRBJ1-2; 8 nucleotides agree with TRBD1. The germline gives CDR1 KGHSH, CDR2 LQKENI. This CDR3 contains 14 residues. The J segment lost 5 bases and the V segment lost 6 bases, leaving 8 bases of the junction unmatched. This CDR3 is CASSPDRARYGYTF. As DNA, the CDR3 is TGTGCCAGCTCCCCGGACAGGGCAAGATATGGCTACACCTTC. Full variable domain (remainder filled in from reference TRBV18 and TRBJ1-2): NAGVMQNPRHLVRRRGQEARLRCSPMKGHSHVYWYRQLPEEGLKFMVYLQKENIIDESGMPKERFSAEFPKEGPSILRIQQVVRGDSAAYFCASSPDRARYGYTFGSGTRLTVV.

V usage is TRBV18 and J usage is TRBJ1-2; perhaps TRBD1 as D (5 bases). The V gene lost 2 bases and the J gene lost 4 bases, with 14 bases spanning the gap. Germline assignment: CDR1 KGHSH and CDR2 LQKENI. There are 15 residues in the CDR3. DNA for the CDR3: TGTGCCAGCTCACCAGCCGATGGGGCGGTCTATGGCTACACCTTC. Its translation: CASSPADGAVYGYTF.

DNA of the CDR3: TGTGCCAGCAGCTTTGCTTGGTCGACGAACACCGGGGAGCTGTTTTTT. Its translation is CASSFAWSTNTGELFF. The chain couples TRBV5-5 to TRBJ2-2; unclear D gene. The V gene's germline CDR1 is SGHKS and CDR2 YYEKEE (reference sequence). The CDR3 has 16 amino acids. V was shortened by 2 bases and J by 0 bases, with 11 bases between the two germline ends.

The chain joins TRBV25-1 to TRBJ1-5; TRBD1 is a possible D gene (5 bases). The V and J ends lost 2 bases and 7 bases respectively, with 9 bases between them. The CDR3 contains 13 residues. Germline V gives CDR1 MGHDK, CDR2 SYGVNS. CDR3 region: CASSEQGWQPQHF. CDR3 coding DNA: TGTGCCAGCAGTGAACAGGGCTGGCAGCCCCAGCATTTT.

This sequence joins TRBV30 and TRBJ1-5, with 7 bases that match TRBD1. The V gene end was trimmed by 5 bases and the J gene end by 2 bases; junction bases not matched to a gene: 12. This CDR3 is 16 amino acids long. Germline CDR1 reads GTSNPN; CDR2 reads SVGIG (reference sequence). CDR3 protein: CAWGIEGAGGNQPQHF. In nucleotides, the CDR3 is TGTGCCTGGGGAATTGAGGGGGCCGGAGGCAATCAGCCCCAGCATTTT. Full variable domain (rest looked up from reference TRBV30 and TRBJ1-5): SQTIHQWPATLVQPVGSPLSLECTVEGTSNPNLYWYRQAAGRGLQLLFYSVGIGQISSEVPQNLSASRPQDRQFILSSKKLLLSDSGFYLCAWGIEGAGGNQPQHFGDGTRLSIL.

The genes are TRBV9 and TRBJ2-1; D is possibly TRBD1 (6 bases). The CDR3 sequence is 15 residues long. The V gene's germline CDR1 is SGDLS and CDR2 YYNGEE. V lost 0 bases and J lost 9, with 16 bases in between. CDR3 residues: CASSVGERWGLEQFF. CDR3 bases: TGTGCCAGCAGCGTAGGTGAGAGGTGGGGGCTTGAGCAGTTCTTC.

CDR3 sequence reads: CASRPGTSGGALDEQFF. The CDR3 DNA is TGTGCTAGCCGCCCCGGGACTAGCGGGGGGGCCTTGGATGAGCAGTTCTTC. The chain combines TRBV12-5 with TRBJ2-1; the match to TRBD2 covers 16 bases. Germline loops: CDR1 LGHNT, CDR2 FRNRAP. V lost 9 bases and J lost 8; bases outside the gene matches: 13. The CDR3 spans 17 residues.

This clone was seen more than once but under ten times. The chain is built from TRBV19 and TRBJ2-3; a possible D gene is TRBD1 (5 bases). Germline V gene sequence: CDR1 LNHDA, CDR2 SQIVND (reference sequence). The ends were cut back, 4 bases at V and 2 bases at J, with 10 bases in the middle. CDR3 length: 14 residues. The CDR3 loop reads CASSKGQDTDTQYF. The CDR3 nucleotides are TGTGCCAGTAGTAAGGGGCAGGACACAGATACGCAGTATTTT.

The J gene is TRBJ1-3, the V gene TRBV6-5, with D uncertain. Germline V CDR1 and CDR2: MNHEY, SVGAGI. V lost 2 bases to trimming and J lost 4 bases, with 6 bases between them. The CDR3 has 13 amino acids. The CDR3 DNA reads TGTGCCAGCAGTTACAACGTCGGAAACACCATATATTTT. Protein: CASSYNVGNTIYF.

This rearrangement joins TRBV5-5 to TRBJ1-2; D call uncertain. Germline CDR1 SGHKS, CDR2 YYEKEE (reference sequence). Deletions cut 5 bases from V and 8 bases from J, with 22 bases between. CDR3 size: 15 residues. The CDR3 DNA reads TGTGCCAGCAGTCCGGTTCGCCAACCCCGGAGCGGCTACACCTTC. It translates to CASSPVRQPRSGYTF.

The J gene is TRBJ2-1, the V gene TRBV5-8; D is possibly TRBD1 (5 bases). The germline CDR1 and CDR2 sequences are SGHTS and YDEGEE. The CDR3 has 14 amino acids. Trimming stripped 3 bases from V and 6 bases from J, with 13 bases between. CDR3: CASSSAMTVNEQFF. CDR3 in DNA: TGTGCCAGCAGCTCTGCAATGACAGTCAATGAGCAGTTCTTC.

This chain joins TRBV11-3 and TRBJ2-3; D ambiguous. CDR1 and CDR2 (germline): SGHNT, YENEEA. The length of the CDR3 is 13 residues. V was shortened by 5 bases and J by 1 base, with 7 bases between the two germline ends. CDR3 sequence reads: CASSHRGTDTQYF. CDR3 nucleotide sequence: TGTGCCAGCAGCCACCGCGGCACAGATACGCAGTATTTT. The variable domain in full, completed from reference TRBV11-3 and TRBJ2-3, reads EAGVVQSPRYKIIEKKQPVAFWCNPISGHNTLYWYLQNLGQGPELLIRYENEEAVDDSQLPKDRFSAERLKGVDSTLKIQPAELGDSAVYLCASSHRGTDTQYFGPGTRLTVL.

V gene TRBV14 combines with J gene TRBJ1-2; tentatively, D is TRBD1 (5 bases). The V and J ends lost 2 bases and 4 bases respectively, with 14 bases between them. Germline-derived CDR1 and CDR2 are SGHDN and FVKESK. There are 15 residues in the CDR3. The CDR3 region is CASSQTGTPRYGYTF. The CDR3 DNA is TGTGCCAGCAGCCAAACCGGGACTCCACGCTATGGCTACACCTTC.